The following is a TCR beta chain sequence with its context. One end of the junction does not line up with germline, which may come from a read error. This specimen comes from a study of cytotoxic CD8 clonotypes in ibrutinib-treated CLL. The CDR3 covers 16 residues. The germline gives CDR1 SGHTA, CDR2 FQGNSA. Clones were sequenced by immunoSEQ multiplex PCR, and TCRdb holds only the in-frame ones, with some missing. The sample has 100,000 to 150,000 clones; approximately 85% are singletons. The sequencing used PBMCs, collected after 24 months of ibrutinib treatment. The chain joins TRBV7-2 to TRBJ1-1; D not resolved. The sequence derives from a human donor with chronic lymphocytic leukemia. CDR3 sequence reads: CASSLAPHRVNTEAFF. The CDR3 DNA follows: TGTGCCAGCAGCCTAGCGCCCCACAGAGTGAACACTGAAGCTTTCTTT. The full variable domain, with the rest looked up from reference TRBV7-2 and TRBJ1-1, is GAGVSQSPSNKVTEKGKDVELRCDPISGHTALYWYRQSLGQGLEFLIYFQGNSAPDKSGLPSDRFSAERTGGSVSTLTIQRTQQEDSAVYLCASSLAPHRVNTEAFFGQGTRLTVV.